Below are 10 T cell receptor beta chains sequenced from a single sample in a study of cytomegalovirus exposure and HLA in healthy donors. PCR involved 60 Vbeta and 13 Jbeta primers. The protocol was immunoSEQ multiplex PCR, while the TCRdb copy is restricted to in-frame clones and leaves out a portion. The table shows 65,000 or so clones, with approximately 80% occurring only once. The sequenced sample was PBMCs. The receptor source for this set is a woman between 40 and 50 years old in good health and CMV-seropositive.

V usage is TRBV6-1 and J usage is TRBJ2-7; 9 nucleotides agree with TRBD2. J was trimmed by 2 bases and V by 2 bases; bases with no gene match: 13. Germline values: CDR1 MNHNS, CDR2 SASEGT. CDR3 length: 18 amino acids. In DNA form, the CDR3 reads TGTGCCAGCAGTGAACATAGCGGGGGTCTCTCACTAGCCTACGAGCAGTACTTC. The encoded protein is CASSEHSGGLSLAYEQYF.

V usage is TRBV9 and J usage is TRBJ2-5; 14 nucleotides agree with TRBD2. The CDR3 is made up of 18 amino acids. Losses at the gene ends were 4 bases for V and 5 bases for J; bases not matched to a gene: 13. CDR1 and CDR2 (germline): SGDLS, YYNGEE. DNA of the CDR3: TGTGCCAGCAGCCCAGGGGGACTAGCGGGGGAGGATGTGGAGACCCAGTACTTC. Its translation is CASSPGGLAGEDVETQYF.

The chain has TRBV6-6 and TRBJ2-7; D gene unclear. This CDR3 has 16 amino acids. Germline values: CDR1 MNHNY, CDR2 SVGAGI (reference sequence). The V end was cut by 0 bases, the J end by 2 bases, with 14 bases between. Here the CDR3 DNA reads TGTGCCAGCAGTTACTCACTGGAACAGCCCACCTACGAGCAGTACTTC. Translated: CASSYSLEQPTYEQYF.

The chain has TRBV29-1 and TRBJ1-1, with 9 bases lining up with TRBD1. CDR3 length: 13 residues. Trimming cost V 3 bases and J 4 bases; bases outside gene matches: 3. The V gene's germline CDR1 is SQVTM and CDR2 ANQGSEA. The CDR3 DNA sequence: TGCAGCGTTGAGGGACAGGGTATCACTGAAGCTTTCTTT. Its translation is CSVEGQGITEAFF. The whole variable domain, remainder taken from reference TRBV29-1 and TRBJ1-1, is SAVISQKPSRDICQRGTSLTIQCQVDSQVTMMFWYRQQPGQSLTLIATANQGSEATYESGFVIDKFPISRPNLTFSTLTVSNMSPEDSSIYLCSVEGQGITEAFFGQGTRLTVV.

This clone was seen once. V is TRBV6-1 and J is TRBJ2-4, with D unclear. The CDR3 runs 15 residues. Trimming cost V 2 bases and J 0 bases, with 8 bases left between them. Germline loops: CDR1 MNHNS, CDR2 SASEGT. The CDR3 here is CASSEYTLAKNIQYF. CDR3 nucleotides: TGTGCCAGCAGTGAATACACCCTAGCCAAAAACATTCAGTACTTC.

This clone was counted once. V gene TRBV27 combines with J gene TRBJ1-1; no firm D call. Deletions cut 2 bases from V and 5 bases from J, with 12 bases between. This CDR3 has 14 amino acids. Germline CDR1 reads MNHEY; CDR2 reads SMNVEV (reference sequence). The CDR3 DNA reads as TGTGCCAGCAGTTTAGGTGGCGGAAGAACTGAAGCTTTCTTT. It specifies CASSLGGGRTEAFF.

V and J are TRBV2 and TRBJ2-3; 10 bases are a match to TRBD1. J lost 4 bases, V lost 6 bases, and 4 bases had no gene match. Germline loops: CDR1 SNHLY, CDR2 FYNNEI. This CDR3 is 14 amino acids long. This CDR3 reads CASSETGGADTQYF. CDR3 sequence (DNA): TGTGCCAGCAGCGAGACAGGGGGCGCAGATACGCAGTATTTT.

This clone was seen only a few times. The chain joins TRBV11-3 to TRBJ2-1; D is unclear. CDR1 and CDR2 from the germline V gene are SGHNT and YENEEA. V gave up 4 bases and J gave up 0 bases, with 10 bases separating them. The CDR3 has 15 residues. In nucleotides, the CDR3 is TGTGCCAGCAGCTCCTATCAAACCTCCTACAATGAGCAGTTCTTC. It codes for CASSSYQTSYNEQFF.

The rearrangement joins TRBV7-2 to TRBJ1-2; D not resolved. This CDR3 has 15 residues. Trimming left V 4 bases short and J 2 bases short, with 14 bases between. The V gene's germline CDR1 is SGHTA and CDR2 FQGNSA. CDR3 residues: CASSSYWGVNYGYTF. The CDR3 DNA sequence: TGTGCCAGCAGCTCGTATTGGGGAGTCAACTATGGCTACACCTTC.

The J gene is TRBJ1-6, the V gene TRBV19; maybe TRBD1 (6 bases). V lost 7 bases to trimming and J lost 10 bases, with 17 bases between them. The CDR3 spans 14 residues. Germline CDR1 reads LNHDA; CDR2 reads SQIVND (reference sequence). The CDR3, as DNA: TGTGCCAGTAACCTACAGGGCTTTCGGTCACCCCTCCACTTT. Translating it yields CASNLQGFRSPLHF.